This T cell receptor beta chain appears in the sequencing data of a study of T-cell memory formation after mild COVID-19. TCRdb called the 5' RACE reads again in MiXCR, with one record for every CDR3 protein. The table shows about 360,000 distinct CDR3 sequences, with around 15% occurring only once. The CDR3 length is 13 residues. V lost 4 bases and J lost 6; bases outside the gene matches: 6. Germline V gene data show CDR1 as SGHKS and CDR2 as YYEKEE (reference sequence). The source material was PBMCs or a T cell subset sorted from them (not recorded which). The chain has TRBV5-5 and TRBJ1-2; 7 bases agree with TRBD1. The clonotype comes from a man between 18 and 35 years old who had mild COVID-19 (a few samples of this study predate the infection). Cell type and time point are not known. The CDR3 spells CASSPTGLNGYTF. CDR3 bases: TGTGCCAGCAGCCCGACAGGGCTAAATGGCTACACCTTC.